One sample yielded the 13 T cell receptor beta chains listed below, sequenced in a study of blood T cells in healthy people across ages. Using a J-beta primer mix together with a sample-barcoded 5' primer, a second PCR was run for roughly 7 to 11 cycles. TCRdb recomputed calls from the 5' RACE reads with MiXCR, one row per CDR3 protein. This table holds 700,000 or so distinct CDR3 sequences, about a fifth found once. What was sequenced was blood. These receptor sequences come from a man between 65 and 80 years old in good health.

This sequence joins TRBV12-3 or TRBV12-4 and TRBJ2-7; TRBD2 agrees at 7 bases. J was trimmed by 3 bases and V by 2 bases; bases with no gene match: 1. This CDR3 contains 13 residues. The CDR3 DNA reads as TGTGCCAGCAGTTTACAGCGGGGCTACGAGCAGTACGTC. Translating it yields CASSLQRGYEQYV.

The chain combines TRBV12-5 with TRBJ2-1; tentatively, D is TRBD2 (6 bases). Deletions cut 0 bases from V and 8 bases from J, with 17 bases between. Looked up from germline, CDR1 is LGHNT and CDR2 is FRNRAP. The CDR3 runs 16 residues. CDR3: CASGLVRLSGSDEQFF. Written as DNA, the CDR3 is TGTGCTAGTGGTTTGGTACGTCTTTCCGGGAGTGATGAGCAGTTCTTC.

Only a few counts were recorded for this clonotype. CDR3 in amino acids: CSATSGREFADTQYF. For the CDR3, the DNA is TGCAGTGCCACCTCTGGGCGGGAGTTTGCAGATACGCAGTATTTT. The chain carries TRBV20-1 and TRBJ2-3; TRBD2 matches 7 bases. Unmatched junction bases numbered 13, after V lost 6 bases and J lost 4 bases. This CDR3 has 15 residues. Germline V CDR1 and CDR2: DFQATT, SNEGSKA (reference sequence).

This clonotype turned up a few times. This chain joins TRBV3-1 and TRBJ2-1; D is ambiguous. V was pared by 4 bases and J by 8 bases, with 21 bases between. The CDR3 is made up of 16 amino acids. Germline CDR1 reads LGHDT; CDR2 reads YNNKEL (reference sequence). Here the CDR3 reads CASSLGKGKFVDEQFF. CDR3 DNA sequence: TGTGCCAGCAGCCTCGGAAAGGGAAAATTTGTGGATGAGCAGTTCTTC.

This clonotype was seen only a few times. The V call is TRBV6-5, the J call TRBJ2-5; TRBD2 matches 10 bases. The end of the DNA aligns better with TRBJ2-7, so the J call may be wrong. Germline CDR1 and CDR2: MNHEY and SVGAGI. The CDR3 has 17 residues. As DNA, the CDR3 is TGTGCCAGCAGTTACCAAGCTCGGACTAGCGGCGGTTACGAGCAGTACTTC. Translated, it gives CASSYQARTSGGYEQYF.

There are a few counts of this clonotype. The chain's CDR3 is CASSWPGTGENTEAFF. The DNA for the CDR3 is TGTGCCAGCAGCTGGCCTGGAACAGGGGAGAACACTGAAGCTTTCTTT. V usage is TRBV5-4 and J usage is TRBJ1-1, with TRBD1 matching 7 bases. CDR3 length equals 16 residues. Germline loops: CDR1 SGHNT, CDR2 YYREEE (reference sequence). After removal of 3 bases from V and 1 base from J, the junction contained 9 bases not matched to a gene.

The V call is TRBV29-1, the J call TRBJ1-2, with D perhaps TRBD1 (5 bases). The V end was cut by 3 bases, the J end by 4 bases, with 12 bases between. Germline V gives CDR1 SQVTM, CDR2 ANQGSEA. The CDR3 sequence is 13 residues long. The CDR3 spells CSVDPGRTYGYTF. The CDR3 DNA reads TGCAGCGTTGATCCGGGACGGACCTATGGCTACACCTTC.

The chain recombines TRBV12-3 or TRBV12-4 with TRBJ2-7; D might be TRBD2 (5 bases). The CDR3 loop spans 13 amino acids. V gave up 5 bases and J gave up 5 bases, with 13 bases separating them. CDR3 bases: TGTGCCAGCAGTCTCGGGGTTGGCCACGAGCAGTACGTC. Protein product: CASSLGVGHEQYV.

The chain couples TRBV6-1 to TRBJ2-1; D not resolved. This CDR3 region has 13 residues. The germline V gene has CDR1 MNHNS and CDR2 SASEGT. V dropped 8 bases and J dropped 5 bases, with 13 bases sitting between them. The CDR3 DNA follows: TGTGCCAGCGAGGTAGATCAAGACAATGAGCAGTTCTTC. As protein: CASEVDQDNEQFF.

In its sample, this clonotype was seen a few times. The chain uses TRBV7-8 and TRBJ1-2; D perhaps matches TRBD1 (6 bases). Trimming shortened V by 5 bases and J by 3 bases, and 19 bases separated the two germline ends. The CDR3 sequence is 16 residues long. Germline V CDR1 and CDR2: SGHVS, FQNEAQ. The CDR3 nucleotides are TGTGCCAGCAGCCCGTTTCAAGGGGGGCGAGACTATGGCTACACCTTC. Its translation: CASSPFQGGRDYGYTF.

This clonotype was seen more than once but under ten times. The genes are TRBV18 and TRBJ2-3; the D is unclear. The CDR3 is 15 residues long. Trimming pared 6 bases from V and 2 bases from J, leaving 15 bases between. The germline V gene has CDR1 KGHSH and CDR2 LQKENI. The CDR3: CASSPNTGFTDTQYF. The CDR3 coding sequence is TGTGCCAGCTCGCCGAATACCGGATTCACAGATACGCAGTATTTT.

A few counts support this clonotype. The rearrangement uses TRBV20-1 and TRBJ2-3, with 9 bases identical to TRBD2. Trimming cost V 2 bases and J 2 bases; bases outside gene matches: 5. The CDR3 totals 15 residues. Germline lookup yields CDR1 DFQATT and CDR2 SNEGSKA (reference sequence). CDR3 sequence reads: CSARILAGYTDTQYF. The CDR3 DNA reads as TGCAGTGCTAGAATCCTAGCGGGATACACAGATACGCAGTATTTT.

This clonotype was observed many times. This chain links TRBV7-2 with TRBJ1-4, with TRBD1 as a possible D gene (5 bases). In germline, CDR1 is SGHTA, CDR2 FQGNSA. The V end lost 0 bases, the J end lost 1 base, and 6 bases lay between the germline ends. This CDR3 is built from 15 residues. The CDR3 protein is CASSLAQGTNEKLFF. CDR3 DNA: TGTGCCAGCAGCTTAGCGCAGGGAACTAATGAAAAACTGTTTTTT.